The clone carrying this T cell receptor (beta chain) was found a few times. The antigen remains undetermined. After removal of 5 bases from V and 9 bases from J, the junction contained 11 bases not matched to a gene. Germline assignment: CDR1 MNHEY and CDR2 SMNVEV (reference sequence). There are 17 residues in the CDR3. This sample is part of a study of cytomegalovirus exposure and HLA in healthy donors. Study-level findings and limits: Reported results showed that the classifier diagnosed cytomegalovirus status with high specificity and sensitivity.

As for the donors, each was a healthy bone marrow donor. The PCR had 60 Vbeta and 13 Jbeta primers. The method was immunoSEQ multiplex PCR; TCRdb's version includes in-frame clones alone and lacks a portion of them. The table has approximately 150,000 clones, roughly four fifths seen once. Sample: PBMCs. The rearrangement uses TRBV27 and TRBJ2-3; 16 bases map to TRBD2. This receptor was obtained from a woman aged 35 to 49 in good health and CMV-seronegative. CDR3 sequence: CASSPPDGTSGRATQYF. The CDR3 nucleotides read TGTGCCAGCAGTCCGCCGGATGGGACTAGCGGGAGGGCGACGCAGTATTTT.